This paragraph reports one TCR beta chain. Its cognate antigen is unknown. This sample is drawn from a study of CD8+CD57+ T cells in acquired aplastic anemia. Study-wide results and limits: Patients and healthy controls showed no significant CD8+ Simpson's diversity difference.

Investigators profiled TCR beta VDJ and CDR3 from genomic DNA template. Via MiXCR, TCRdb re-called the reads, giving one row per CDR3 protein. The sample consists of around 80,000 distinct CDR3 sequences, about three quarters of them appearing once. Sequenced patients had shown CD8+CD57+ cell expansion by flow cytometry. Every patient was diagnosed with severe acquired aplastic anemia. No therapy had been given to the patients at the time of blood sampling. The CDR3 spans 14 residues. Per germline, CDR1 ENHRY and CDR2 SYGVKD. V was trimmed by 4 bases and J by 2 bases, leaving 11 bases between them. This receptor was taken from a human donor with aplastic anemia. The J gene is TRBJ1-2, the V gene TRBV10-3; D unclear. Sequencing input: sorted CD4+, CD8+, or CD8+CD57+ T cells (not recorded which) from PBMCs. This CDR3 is CAISGGSGNYGYTF. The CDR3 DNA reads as TGTGCCATCAGTGGCGGTAGCGGGAACTATGGCTACACCTTC.